This T cell receptor (beta chain) was found in a study of neurological immune-mediated disorders. V lost 2 bases to trimming and J lost 2 bases; unmatched junction nucleotides: 2. The germline V gene has CDR1 MNHEY and CDR2 SVGAGI. This CDR3 is built from 14 residues. TCRdb reprocessed the 5' RACE reads with MiXCR, giving one entry per CDR3 protein. The table includes more than 45,000 distinct CDR3 sequences, roughly 11% detected once. This receptor was identified in a man aged 55 to 70 in good health. The sample was PBMCs. This rearrangement joins TRBV6-5 to TRBJ2-7, with 8 bases fitting TRBD1. CDR3 sequence reads: CASSYGTGTYEQYF. The CDR3 nucleotides read TGTGCCAGCAGTTACGGGACAGGTACCTACGAGCAGTACTTC.